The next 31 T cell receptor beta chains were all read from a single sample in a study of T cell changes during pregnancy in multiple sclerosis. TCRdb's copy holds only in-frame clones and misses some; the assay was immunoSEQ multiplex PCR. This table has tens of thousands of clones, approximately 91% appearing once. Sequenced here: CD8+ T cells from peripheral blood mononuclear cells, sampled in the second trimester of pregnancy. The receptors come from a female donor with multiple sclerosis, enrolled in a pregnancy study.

CDR3 in DNA: TGTGCCAGCAGTCCCGGACAGGACTACAATGAGCAGTTCTTC. It is translated as CASSPGQDYNEQFF. The chain uses TRBV6-4 and TRBJ2-1; TRBD1 aligns across 7 bases. CDR1 and CDR2 from the germline V gene are MRHNA and SNTAGT. This CDR3 is built from 14 residues. After removal of 5 bases from V and 3 bases from J, the junction contained 4 bases not matched to a gene.

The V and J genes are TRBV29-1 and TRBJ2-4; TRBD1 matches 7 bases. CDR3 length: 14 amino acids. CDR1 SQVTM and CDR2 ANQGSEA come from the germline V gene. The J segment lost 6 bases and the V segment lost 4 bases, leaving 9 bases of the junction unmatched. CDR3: CSVVGTANTNIQYF. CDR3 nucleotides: TGCAGCGTTGTGGGGACAGCCAACACAAACATTCAGTACTTC.

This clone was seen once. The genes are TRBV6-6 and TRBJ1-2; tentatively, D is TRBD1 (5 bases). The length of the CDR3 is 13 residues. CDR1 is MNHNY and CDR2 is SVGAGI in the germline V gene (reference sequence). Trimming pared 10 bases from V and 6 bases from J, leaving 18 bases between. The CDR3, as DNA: TGTGCCACCTCACCCGGGGGAGGAGATGGCTACACCTTC. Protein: CATSPGGGDGYTF.

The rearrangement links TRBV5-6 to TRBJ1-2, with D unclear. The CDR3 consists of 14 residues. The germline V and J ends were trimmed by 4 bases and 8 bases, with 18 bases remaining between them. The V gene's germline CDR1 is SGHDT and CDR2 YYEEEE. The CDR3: CASSRISDLVGYTF. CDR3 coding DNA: TGTGCCAGCAGCCGAATCTCAGATCTGGTCGGCTACACCTTC.

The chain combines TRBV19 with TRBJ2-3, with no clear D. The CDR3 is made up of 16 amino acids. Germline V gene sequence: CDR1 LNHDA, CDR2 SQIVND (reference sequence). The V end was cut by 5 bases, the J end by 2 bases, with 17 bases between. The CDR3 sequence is CASSGSTQRHTDTQYF. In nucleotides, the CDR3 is TGTGCCAGTAGTGGGTCGACACAACGACACACAGATACGCAGTATTTT.

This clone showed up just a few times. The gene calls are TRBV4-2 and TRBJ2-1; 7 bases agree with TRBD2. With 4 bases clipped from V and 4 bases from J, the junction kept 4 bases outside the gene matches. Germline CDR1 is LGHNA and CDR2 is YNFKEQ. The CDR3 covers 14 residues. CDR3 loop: CASSPYGGYNEQFF. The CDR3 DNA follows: TGTGCCAGCAGCCCCTACGGGGGGTACAATGAGCAGTTCTTC.

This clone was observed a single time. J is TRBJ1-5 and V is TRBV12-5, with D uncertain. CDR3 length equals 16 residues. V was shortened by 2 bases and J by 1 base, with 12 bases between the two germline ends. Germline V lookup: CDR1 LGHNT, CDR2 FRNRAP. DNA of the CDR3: TGTGCTAGTGGTTTGAGCGGGTGGTGGAGCAATCAGCCCCAGCATTTT. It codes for CASGLSGWWSNQPQHF.

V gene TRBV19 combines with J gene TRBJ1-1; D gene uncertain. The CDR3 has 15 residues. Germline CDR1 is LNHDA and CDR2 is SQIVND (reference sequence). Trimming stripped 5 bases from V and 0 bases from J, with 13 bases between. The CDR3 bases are TGTGCCAGTAGTTCGCGTGAGGGCATGAACACTGAAGCTTTCTTT. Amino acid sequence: CASSSREGMNTEAFF.

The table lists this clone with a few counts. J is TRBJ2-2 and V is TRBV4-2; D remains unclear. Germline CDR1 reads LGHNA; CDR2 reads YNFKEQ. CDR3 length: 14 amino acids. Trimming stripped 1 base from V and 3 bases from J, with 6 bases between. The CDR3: CASSQVLDTGELFF. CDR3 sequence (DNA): TGTGCCAGCAGCCAAGTTCTCGACACCGGGGAGCTGTTTTTT.

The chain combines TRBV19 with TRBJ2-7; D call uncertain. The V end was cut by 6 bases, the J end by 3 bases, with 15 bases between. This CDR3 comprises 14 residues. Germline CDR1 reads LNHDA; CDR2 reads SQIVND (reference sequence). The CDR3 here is CASRLNGEFYEQYF. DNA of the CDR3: TGTGCCAGTAGATTGAACGGAGAATTCTACGAGCAGTACTTC.

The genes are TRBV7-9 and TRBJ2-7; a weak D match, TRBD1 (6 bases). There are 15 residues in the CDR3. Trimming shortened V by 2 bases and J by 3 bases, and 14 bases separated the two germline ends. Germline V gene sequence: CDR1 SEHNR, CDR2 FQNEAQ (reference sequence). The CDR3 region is CASSLLQGRNYEQYF. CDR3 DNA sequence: TGTGCCAGCAGCTTATTGCAGGGGCGGAACTACGAGCAGTACTTC.

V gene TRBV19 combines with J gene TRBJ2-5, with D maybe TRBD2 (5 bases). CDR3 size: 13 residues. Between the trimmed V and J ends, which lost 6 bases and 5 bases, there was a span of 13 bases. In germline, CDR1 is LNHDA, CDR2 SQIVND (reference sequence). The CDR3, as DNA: TGTGCCAGTAGGACTCCAAGCGGCGAGACCCAGTACTTC. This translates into CASRTPSGETQYF.

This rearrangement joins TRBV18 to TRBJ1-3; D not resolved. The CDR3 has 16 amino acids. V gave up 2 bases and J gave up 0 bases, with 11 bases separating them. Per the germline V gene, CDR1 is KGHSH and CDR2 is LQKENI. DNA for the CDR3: TGTGCCAGCTCACCAGCTGGACTCCCCTCTGGAAACACCATATATTTT. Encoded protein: CASSPAGLPSGNTIYF.

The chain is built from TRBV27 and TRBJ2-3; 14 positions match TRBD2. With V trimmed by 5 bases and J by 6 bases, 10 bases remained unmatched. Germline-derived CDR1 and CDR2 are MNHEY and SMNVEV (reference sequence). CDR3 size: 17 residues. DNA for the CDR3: TGTGCCAGCAGTCCGTCGACTAGCGGGAGGGCATATGATACGCAGTATTTT. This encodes CASSPSTSGRAYDTQYF.

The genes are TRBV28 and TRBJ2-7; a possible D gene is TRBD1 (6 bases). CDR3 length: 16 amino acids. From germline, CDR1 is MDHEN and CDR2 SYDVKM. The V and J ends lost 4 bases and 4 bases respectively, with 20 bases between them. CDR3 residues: CASSSTQTGAVYEQYF. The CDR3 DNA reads TGTGCCAGCAGTTCGACCCAGACAGGTGCCGTGTACGAGCAGTACTTC.

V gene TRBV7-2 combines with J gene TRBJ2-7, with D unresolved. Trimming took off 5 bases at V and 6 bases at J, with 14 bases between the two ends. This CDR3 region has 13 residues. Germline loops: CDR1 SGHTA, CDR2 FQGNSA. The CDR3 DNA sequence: TGTGCCAGCAGCCCGTCCAGTGTACCCGAGCAGTACTTC. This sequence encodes CASSPSSVPEQYF. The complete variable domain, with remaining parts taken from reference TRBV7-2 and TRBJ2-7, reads GAGVSQSPSNKVTEKGKDVELRCDPISGHTALYWYRQSLGQGLEFLIYFQGNSAPDKSGLPSDRFSAERTGGSVSTLTIQRTQQEDSAVYLCASSPSSVPEQYFGPGTRLTVT.

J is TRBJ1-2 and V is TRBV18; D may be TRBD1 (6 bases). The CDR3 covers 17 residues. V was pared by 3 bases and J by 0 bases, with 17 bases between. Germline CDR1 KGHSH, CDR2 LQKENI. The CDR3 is CASSPQDSEQANYGYTF. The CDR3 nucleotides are TGTGCCAGCTCACCGCAGGACAGCGAACAAGCTAACTATGGCTACACCTTC.

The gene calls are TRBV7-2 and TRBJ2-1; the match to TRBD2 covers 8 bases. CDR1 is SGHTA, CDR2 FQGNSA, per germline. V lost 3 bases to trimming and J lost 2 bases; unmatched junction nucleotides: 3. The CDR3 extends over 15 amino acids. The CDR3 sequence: CASSFSGSTYNEQFF. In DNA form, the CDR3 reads TGTGCCAGCAGCTTCAGCGGGAGTACCTACAATGAGCAGTTCTTC. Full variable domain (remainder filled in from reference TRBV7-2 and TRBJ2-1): GAGVSQSPSNKVTEKGKDVELRCDPISGHTALYWYRQSLGQGLEFLIYFQGNSAPDKSGLPSDRFSAERTGGSVSTLTIQRTQQEDSAVYLCASSFSGSTYNEQFFGPGTRLTVL.

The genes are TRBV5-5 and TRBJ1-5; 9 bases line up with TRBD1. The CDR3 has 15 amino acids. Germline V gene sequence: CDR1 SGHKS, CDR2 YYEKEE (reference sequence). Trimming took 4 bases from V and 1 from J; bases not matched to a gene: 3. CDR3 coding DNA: TGTGCCAGCAGCCCCGGGACAGGGAGCAATCAGCCCCAGCATTTT. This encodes CASSPGTGSNQPQHF.

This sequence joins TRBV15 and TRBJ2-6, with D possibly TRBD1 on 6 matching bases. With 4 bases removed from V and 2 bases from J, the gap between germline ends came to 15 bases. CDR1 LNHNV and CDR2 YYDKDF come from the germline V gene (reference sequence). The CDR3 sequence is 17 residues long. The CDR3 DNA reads TGTGCCACCAGCACCCGTAAAACAGGGACTGGGGCCAACGTCCTGACTTTC. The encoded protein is CATSTRKTGTGANVLTF.

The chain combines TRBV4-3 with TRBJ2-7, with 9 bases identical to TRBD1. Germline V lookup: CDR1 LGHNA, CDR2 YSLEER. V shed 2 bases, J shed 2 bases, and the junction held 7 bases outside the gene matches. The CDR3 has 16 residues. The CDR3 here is CASSQSPGQGTYEQYF. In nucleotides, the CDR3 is TGCGCCAGCAGCCAATCCCCGGGACAGGGAACCTACGAGCAGTACTTC.

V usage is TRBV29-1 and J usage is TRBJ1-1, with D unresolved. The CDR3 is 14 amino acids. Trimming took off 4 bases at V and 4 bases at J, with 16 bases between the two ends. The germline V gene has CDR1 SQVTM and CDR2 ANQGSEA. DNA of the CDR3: TGCAGCGTTGTGGCGGGGTCCCCTGGCACTGAAGCTTTCTTT. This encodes CSVVAGSPGTEAFF.

The chain's CDR3 is CASSLRLAGLDTQYF. The DNA for the CDR3 is TGTGCCAGCAGTTTAAGACTAGCGGGACTGGATACGCAGTATTTT. The chain combines TRBV27 with TRBJ2-3; 11 bases line up with TRBD2. V was clipped by 2 bases and J by 6 bases; unmatched bases: 4. Germline V CDR1 and CDR2: MNHEY, SMNVEV (reference sequence). The CDR3 spans 15 residues.

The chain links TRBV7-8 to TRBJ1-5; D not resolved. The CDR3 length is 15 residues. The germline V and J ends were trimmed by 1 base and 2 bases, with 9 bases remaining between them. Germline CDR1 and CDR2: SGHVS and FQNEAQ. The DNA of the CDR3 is TGTGCCAGCAGCTTAGGCAGGCAAGGCAATCAGCCCCAGCATTTT. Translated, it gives CASSLGRQGNQPQHF.

CDR3 sequence (DNA): TGCGCCAGCAGCCAAGATTCAGGGGACGAGACCCAGTACTTC. Amino acid sequence: CASSQDSGDETQYF. This sequence joins TRBV4-3 and TRBJ2-5; the D gene is possibly TRBD1 (6 bases). V was clipped by 0 bases and J by 5 bases, with 10 bases between them. Germline CDR1 reads LGHNA; CDR2 reads YSLEER. The CDR3 is 14 amino acids.

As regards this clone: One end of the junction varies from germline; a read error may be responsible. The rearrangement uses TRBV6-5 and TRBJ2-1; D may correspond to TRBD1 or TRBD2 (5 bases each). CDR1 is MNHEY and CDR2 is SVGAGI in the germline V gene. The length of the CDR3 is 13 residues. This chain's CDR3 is CASSDSGRDEQFF. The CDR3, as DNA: TGTGCCAGCAGTGACTCAGGGCGGGATGAGCAGTTCTTC.

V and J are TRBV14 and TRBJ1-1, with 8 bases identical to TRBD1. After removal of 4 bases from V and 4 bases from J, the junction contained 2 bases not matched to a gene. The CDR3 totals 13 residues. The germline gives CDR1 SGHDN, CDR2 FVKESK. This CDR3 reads CASSPGQGTEAFF. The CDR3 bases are TGTGCCAGCAGCCCCGGACAGGGCACTGAAGCTTTCTTT.

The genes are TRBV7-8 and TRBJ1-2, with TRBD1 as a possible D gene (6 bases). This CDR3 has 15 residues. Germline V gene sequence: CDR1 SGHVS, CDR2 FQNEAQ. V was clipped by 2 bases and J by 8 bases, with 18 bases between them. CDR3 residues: CASSLTPHRADGYTF. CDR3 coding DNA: TGTGCCAGCAGCTTAACACCCCACAGGGCGGACGGCTACACCTTC.

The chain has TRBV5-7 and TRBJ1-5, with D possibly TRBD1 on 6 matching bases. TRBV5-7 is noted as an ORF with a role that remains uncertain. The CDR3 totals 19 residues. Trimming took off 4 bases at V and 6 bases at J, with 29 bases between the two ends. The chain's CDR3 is CASSKIIPGTLEAAQPQHF. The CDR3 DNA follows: TGTGCCAGCAGCAAAATAATACCCGGGACATTAGAGGCGGCTCAGCCCCAGCATTTT.

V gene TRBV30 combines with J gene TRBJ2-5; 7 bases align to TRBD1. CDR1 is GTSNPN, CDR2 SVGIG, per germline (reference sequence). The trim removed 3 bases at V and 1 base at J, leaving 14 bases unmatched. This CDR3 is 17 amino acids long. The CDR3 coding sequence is TGTGCCTGGAGAGGAGGTGTAGGGGGCGCGGGCCAAGAGACCCAGTACTTC. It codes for CAWRGGVGGAGQETQYF.

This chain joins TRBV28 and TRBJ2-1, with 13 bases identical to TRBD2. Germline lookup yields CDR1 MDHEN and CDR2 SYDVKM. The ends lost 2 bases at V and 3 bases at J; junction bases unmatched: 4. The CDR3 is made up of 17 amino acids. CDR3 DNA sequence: TGTGCCAGCAGTTTACCCCGACTAGCGGGAGGCTACAATGAGCAGTTCTTC. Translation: CASSLPRLAGGYNEQFF.